The 18 T cell receptor beta chains below were found in one sample sequenced in a study of Ad26.COV2.S vaccination and SARS-CoV-2 variants. Clones were sequenced by immunoSEQ multiplex PCR, and TCRdb holds only the in-frame ones, with some missing. Seen here are some 340,000 clones, about 86% observed once, and the top ten hold 1.5% to 2%. The sample's treatment: around 19 received Ad26.COV2.S at low or high dose, single or two shots; about 5 received placebo; per-sample allocation not given. The samples were gathered on day 63 after the first injection of vaccine or placebo. Source: peripheral blood, taken in a trial of Ad26.COV2.S vaccine versus placebo. The receptor set was obtained from a person between 18 and 65 years old who received the Ad26.COV2.S COVID-19 vaccine or a placebo.

This clone occurred a few times. This chain connects TRBV5-1 to TRBJ1-4, with 7 bases matching TRBD1. The junction had 4 bases not matched to a gene; V was cut back by 2 bases and J by 3 bases. Germline CDR1 SGHRS, CDR2 YFSETQ. CDR3 length: 15 amino acids. The CDR3 DNA reads as TGCGCCAGCAGCTTCCAACAGGGGTCTAATGAAAAACTGTTTTTT. It encodes CASSFQQGSNEKLFF.

This chain links TRBV27 with TRBJ2-7; 11 nucleotides match TRBD1. The germline CDR1 and CDR2 sequences are MNHEY and SMNVEV (reference sequence). J gave up 3 bases and V 2 bases, and 6 bases lay outside the gene matches. The CDR3 is 16 amino acids. The chain's CDR3 is CASSLPPGTGGYEQYF. The CDR3 DNA sequence: TGTGCCAGCAGTTTACCCCCCGGGACAGGGGGCTACGAGCAGTACTTC.

This sequence joins TRBV7-2 and TRBJ2-1; 8 nucleotides align to TRBD2. V was clipped by 3 bases and J by 7 bases; unmatched bases: 5. The CDR3 contains 14 residues. CDR1 and CDR2 from the germline V gene are SGHTA and FQGNSA. The CDR3 bases are TGTGCCAGCAGCTTCGGGGGGGCCCAGAATGAGCAGTTCTTC. Residues: CASSFGGAQNEQFF.

The chain has TRBV18 and TRBJ1-1; 9 nucleotides align to TRBD1. Germline CDR1 reads KGHSH; CDR2 reads LQKENI. The CDR3 is made up of 16 amino acids. Germline trimming cut 6 bases from V and 4 bases from J; bases unmatched to any gene: 12. CDR3 sequence reads: CASSILDRGSVTEAFF. In nucleotides, the CDR3 is TGTGCCAGCTCGATACTGGACAGGGGATCGGTCACTGAAGCTTTCTTT.

This chain connects TRBV19 to TRBJ2-3; 11 bases match TRBD1. The CDR3 runs to 16 residues. J gave up 3 bases and V 4 bases, and 6 bases lay outside the gene matches. Looked up from germline, CDR1 is LNHDA and CDR2 is SQIVND (reference sequence). CDR3 nucleotide sequence: TGTGCCAGTAGTAGTCCAGGGGACAGGGGGACAGATACGCAGTATTTT. It translates to CASSSPGDRGTDTQYF.

The J gene is TRBJ1-1, the V gene TRBV7-2, with D unclear. Germline-derived CDR1 and CDR2 are SGHTA and FQGNSA. V lost 3 bases and J 4 bases, leaving 18 bases between the germline ends. This CDR3 region has 16 residues. The CDR3 nucleotides read TGTGCCAGCAGCTTGAGGCAGGCAACGCTAGGCACTGAAGCTTTCTTT. This sequence encodes CASSLRQATLGTEAFF.

The V and J genes are TRBV2 and TRBJ2-7; possible D gene TRBD2, 6 bases. V was clipped by 6 bases and J by 0 bases, with 15 bases between them. Germline assignment: CDR1 SNHLY and CDR2 FYNNEI. This CDR3 is 15 amino acids long. DNA of the CDR3: TGTGCCAGCAGCCGGGGGAGGAGTAGCTCCTACGAGCAGTACTTC. It codes for CASSRGRSSSYEQYF.

The rearrangement uses TRBV3-1 (or the pseudogene TRBV3-2) and TRBJ1-6; D uncertain. Germline CDR1 is LGHDT and CDR2 is YNNKEL (reference sequence). The CDR3 totals 14 residues. Trimming took 4 bases from V and 7 from J, leaving 11 bases between them. CDR3 loop: CASSLTGSNSPLHF. CDR3 bases: TGTGCCAGCAGCCTAACGGGCTCAAATTCACCCCTCCACTTT.

V is TRBV15 and J is TRBJ2-6, with 7 bases matching TRBD2. Germline loops: CDR1 LNHNV, CDR2 YYDKDF (reference sequence). The CDR3 extends over 14 amino acids. J was trimmed by 1 base and V by 8 bases; bases with no gene match: 2. As DNA, the CDR3 is TGTGCCACCGGGAGGGGATCTGGGGCCAACGTCCTGACTTTC. Protein sequence: CATGRGSGANVLTF. Full variable domain (outside the CDR3, taken from reference TRBV15 and TRBJ2-6): DAMVIQNPRYQVTQFGKPVTLSCSQTLNHNVMYWYQQKSSQAPKLLFHYYDKDFNNEADTPDNFQSRRPNTSFCFLDIRSPGLGDTAMYLCATGRGSGANVLTFGAGSRLTVL.

The chain links TRBV7-2 to TRBJ2-2; D not certain. The germline CDR1 and CDR2 sequences are SGHTA and FQGNSA. The length of the CDR3 is 15 residues. V was cut by 2 bases and J by 8 bases, with 15 bases left in between. The CDR3 loop reads CASSLQTAQYGELFF. The CDR3 bases are TGTGCCAGCAGCTTACAAACGGCCCAGTATGGGGAGCTGTTTTTT. The entire variable domain, with the rest obtained from reference TRBV7-2 and TRBJ2-2, is as follows: GAGVSQSPSNKVTEKGKDVELRCDPISGHTALYWYRQSLGQGLEFLIYFQGNSAPDKSGLPSDRFSAERTGGSVSTLTIQRTQQEDSAVYLCASSLQTAQYGELFFGEGSRLTVL.

The chain employs TRBV5-5 and TRBJ2-7; no firm D call. CDR1 is SGHKS and CDR2 is YYEKEE in the germline V gene (reference sequence). The CDR3 sequence is 13 residues long. The ends were cut back, 3 bases at V and 0 bases at J, with 7 bases in the middle. The CDR3 bases are TGTGCCAGCAGCTCCCCCAACTCCTACGAGCAGTACTTC. Encoded protein: CASSSPNSYEQYF.

V gene TRBV5-4 combines with J gene TRBJ2-7, with D perhaps being TRBD1 or TRBD2 (6 bases each). Germline V gives CDR1 SGHNT, CDR2 YYREEE (reference sequence). The CDR3 spans 14 residues. The V end lost 4 bases, the J end lost 5 bases, and 16 bases lay between the germline ends. The CDR3 DNA sequence: TGTGCCAGCAGCCCGGGGGCGGGGTTGAACGAGCAGTACTTC. Protein: CASSPGAGLNEQYF.

V usage is TRBV5-1 and J usage is TRBJ2-3, with a possible D match to TRBD2 (6 bases). Trimming cost V 4 bases and J 5 bases, with 17 bases left between them. The CDR3 spans 15 residues. Germline lookup yields CDR1 SGHRS and CDR2 YFSETQ. The CDR3, as DNA: TGCGCCAGCAGCCGGGGGAACAGAGGGCGAGATACGCAGTATTTT. Amino acids: CASSRGNRGRDTQYF.

The chain couples TRBV5-4 to TRBJ1-3; D is unclear. V lost 0 bases and J lost 0, with 7 bases in between. Looked up from germline, CDR1 is SGHNT and CDR2 is YYREEE (reference sequence). The CDR3 covers 15 residues. The CDR3 DNA reads as TGTGCCAGCAGCTTGGACCTGAGCTCTGGAAACACCATATATTTT. Translated, it gives CASSLDLSSGNTIYF. Using reference TRBV5-4 and TRBJ1-3 for the parts outside the CDR3, the full variable domain is ETGVTQSPTHLIKTRGQQVTLRCSSQSGHNTVSWYQQALGQGPQFIFQYYREEENGRGNFPPRFSGLQFPNYSSELNVNALELDDSALYLCASSLDLSSGNTIYFGEGSWLTVV.

The chain combines TRBV5-1 with TRBJ2-7; D might be TRBD2 (6 bases). Trimming left V 2 bases short and J 2 bases short, with 8 bases between. CDR3 length: 13 residues. Germline V gene sequence: CDR1 SGHRS, CDR2 YFSETQ. The CDR3 DNA is TGCGCCAGCAGCTTCGAGCGGGCCTACGAGCAGTACTTC. Translating it yields CASSFERAYEQYF.

The chain carries TRBV29-1 and TRBJ2-6; no clear D gene. Germline CDR1 is SQVTM and CDR2 is ANQGSEA. Trimming cost V 8 bases and J 1 base, with 12 bases left between them. The CDR3 is made up of 14 amino acids. The CDR3 nucleotides are TGCAGCCCTGTTTTTGAGTCTGGGGCCAACGTCCTGACTTTC. This gives the protein CSPVFESGANVLTF.

The chain carries TRBV20-1 and TRBJ1-3, with D possibly TRBD1 on 5 matching bases. Per germline, CDR1 DFQATT and CDR2 SNEGSKA (reference sequence). Trimming left V 3 bases short and J 2 bases short, with 8 bases between. This CDR3 has 13 amino acids. CDR3 sequence: CSASRGAGNTIYF. Here the CDR3 DNA reads TGCAGTGCTAGTCGGGGGGCTGGAAACACCATATATTTT.

The rearrangement links TRBV7-2 to TRBJ1-2; a weak D match, TRBD1 (6 bases). The ends were cut back, 1 base at V and 1 base at J, with 22 bases in the middle. Looked up from germline, CDR1 is SGHTA and CDR2 is FQGNSA. This CDR3 region has 19 residues. The CDR3 bases are TGTGCCAGCAGCTTAGGGGAGGGGGGCCTCCCGGTATTTAACTATGGCTACACCTTC. Its translation is CASSLGEGGLPVFNYGYTF.